This T cell receptor (beta chain) was recovered during a study of low-dose radiotherapy and immunotherapy resistance in tumors. About the study: Cohort 1 was given 0.5 Gy fractions every 2 weeks, 6.5 Gy in total. Dosing of intravenous cyclophosphamide at 200 mg/m2 occurred every two weeks and took place one day prior to radiation and immunotherapy.

This CDR3 is built from 15 residues. V gave up 5 bases and J gave up 4 bases; unmatched junction bases: 4. Germline CDR1 SGHTA, CDR2 FQGNSA. This clonotype showed up many times. Time point denoted: after trial treatment. Treatment in this sample: LDRT plus nivolumab, ipilimumab, low-dose cyclophosphamide and aspirin (RACIN trial). TRAV- and TRBV-specific primers were used for first-strand cDNA, which covered alpha and beta chains. A constant-region primer paired with the V-primer adapter amplified TCRs over about 20 PCR cycles. Isolated mRNA underwent amplification by in vitro transcription. TCRdb reprocessed the reads via MiXCR and lists one record per CDR3 protein. This table has about 97,000 distinct CDR3 sequences, less than 25% appearing once.

The specimen was PBMCs, collected after low-dose radiotherapy plus immunotherapy. The genes are TRBV7-2 and TRBJ2-2; 10 positions match TRBD1. The clonotype was recovered from a male donor with prostate cancer. The CDR3 spells CASSLDRGVTGELFF. CDR3 sequence (DNA): TGTGCCAGCAGCCTGGACAGGGGGGTCACCGGGGAGCTGTTTTTT.